Listed here is a single T cell receptor beta chain. V shed 3 bases, J shed 7 bases, and the junction held 7 bases outside the gene matches. The CDR3 sequence is 15 residues long. Per germline, CDR1 LGHDT and CDR2 YNNKEL (reference sequence). The source of the sample is a study of blood T cell repertoires in COVID-19. Authors' data handling: Counts of nucleated cells, estimated from reference gene primer amplification, were obtained. Data came from immunoSEQ multiplex PCR; TCRdb stores just in-frame clones and leaves some out. For V, J and clone size, that table is used; D and trimming come from the DNA. The table lists about 280,000 clones, approximately 90% of them singletons.

This chain joins TRBV3-1 (or the pseudogene TRBV3-2) and TRBJ2-1, with 9 bases matching TRBD2. This receptor was identified in a woman aged 25 to 39 with acute COVID-19. Sequencing input: PBMCs or T cells enriched from blood (not recorded which). The CDR3 is CASSQVAGVWNEQFF. CDR3 DNA sequence: TGTGCCAGCAGCCAGGTAGCGGGAGTTTGGAATGAGCAGTTCTTC.